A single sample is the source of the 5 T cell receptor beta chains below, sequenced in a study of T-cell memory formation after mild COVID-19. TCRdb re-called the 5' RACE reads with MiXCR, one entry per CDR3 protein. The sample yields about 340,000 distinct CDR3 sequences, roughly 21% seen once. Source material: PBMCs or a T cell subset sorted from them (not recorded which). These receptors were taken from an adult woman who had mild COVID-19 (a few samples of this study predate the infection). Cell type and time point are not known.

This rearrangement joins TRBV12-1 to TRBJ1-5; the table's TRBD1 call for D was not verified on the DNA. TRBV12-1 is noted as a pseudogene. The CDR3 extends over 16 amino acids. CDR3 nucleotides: TGTGCCAGCAGCTTGAAGCCGACAGGGCGGTATCAGCCCCAGCATTTT. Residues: CASSLKPTGRYQPQHF.

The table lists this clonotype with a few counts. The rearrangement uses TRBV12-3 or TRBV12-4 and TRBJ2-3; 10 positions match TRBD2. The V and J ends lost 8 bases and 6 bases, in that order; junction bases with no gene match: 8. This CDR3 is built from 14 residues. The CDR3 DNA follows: TGTGCCAGCTGCCTAGCGGGGGAGTGGGATACGCAGTATTTT. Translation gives CASCLAGEWDTQYF.

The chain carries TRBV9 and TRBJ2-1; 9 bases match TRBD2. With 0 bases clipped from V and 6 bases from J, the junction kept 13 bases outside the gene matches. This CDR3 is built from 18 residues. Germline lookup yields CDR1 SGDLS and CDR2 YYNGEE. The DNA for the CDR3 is TGTGCCAGCAGCGTAGCCCAGATCCGGGCGGGAGGGTTCAATGAGCAGTTCTTC. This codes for CASSVAQIRAGGFNEQFF.

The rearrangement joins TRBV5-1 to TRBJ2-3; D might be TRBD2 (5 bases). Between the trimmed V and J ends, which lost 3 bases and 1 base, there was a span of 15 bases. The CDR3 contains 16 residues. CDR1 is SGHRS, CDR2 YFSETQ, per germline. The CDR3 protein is CASSSGLDQRTDTQYF. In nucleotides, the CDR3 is TGCGCCAGCAGCTCAGGACTCGACCAGCGCACAGATACGCAGTATTTT.

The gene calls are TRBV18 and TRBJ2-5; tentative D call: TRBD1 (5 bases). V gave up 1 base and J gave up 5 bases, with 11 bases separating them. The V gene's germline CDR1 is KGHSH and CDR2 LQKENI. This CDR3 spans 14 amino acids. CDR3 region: CASSPQGFGETQYF. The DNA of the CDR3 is TGTGCCAGCTCACCACAGGGGTTTGGGGAGACCCAGTACTTC.